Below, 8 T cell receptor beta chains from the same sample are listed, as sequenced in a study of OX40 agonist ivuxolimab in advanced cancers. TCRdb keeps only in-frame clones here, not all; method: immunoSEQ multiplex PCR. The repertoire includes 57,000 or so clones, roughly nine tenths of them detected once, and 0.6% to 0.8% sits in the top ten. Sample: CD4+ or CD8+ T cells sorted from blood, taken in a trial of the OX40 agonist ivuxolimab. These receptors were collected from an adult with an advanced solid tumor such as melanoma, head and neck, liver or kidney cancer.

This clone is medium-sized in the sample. The CDR3 DNA reads TGTGCCAGCAGCGTCGGGCAGGAGGGCAATCAGCCCCAGCATTTT. Its translation is CASSVGQEGNQPQHF. V gene TRBV7-9 combines with J gene TRBJ1-5, with D unresolved. Germline loops: CDR1 SEHNR, CDR2 FQNEAQ (reference sequence). CDR3 length: 15 residues. Trimming removed 5 bases at V and 2 bases at J, with 13 bases between.

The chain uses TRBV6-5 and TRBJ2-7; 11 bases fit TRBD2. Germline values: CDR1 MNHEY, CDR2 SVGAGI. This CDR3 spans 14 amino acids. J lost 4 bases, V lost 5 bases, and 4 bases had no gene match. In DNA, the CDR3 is TGTGCCAGCAGTCTAGCGGGAGGACCTTACGAGCAGTACTTC. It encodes CASSLAGGPYEQYF.

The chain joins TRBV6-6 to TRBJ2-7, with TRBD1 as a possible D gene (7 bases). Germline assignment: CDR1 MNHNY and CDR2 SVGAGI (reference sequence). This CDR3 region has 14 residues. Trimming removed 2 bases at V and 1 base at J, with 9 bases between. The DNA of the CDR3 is TGTGCCAGCAGTTACGCGGGACAGTCCTACGAGCAGTACTTC. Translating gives CASSYAGQSYEQYF.

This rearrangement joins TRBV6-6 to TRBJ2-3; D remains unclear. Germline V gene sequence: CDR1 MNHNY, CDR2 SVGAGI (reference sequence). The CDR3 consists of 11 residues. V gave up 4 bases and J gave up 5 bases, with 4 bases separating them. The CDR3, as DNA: TGTGCCAGCAGTTCTATAGATACGCAGTATTTT. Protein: CASSSIDTQYF.

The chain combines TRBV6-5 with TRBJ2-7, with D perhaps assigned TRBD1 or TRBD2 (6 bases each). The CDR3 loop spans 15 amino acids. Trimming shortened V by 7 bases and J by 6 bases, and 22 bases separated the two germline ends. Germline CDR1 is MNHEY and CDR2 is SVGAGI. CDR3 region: CASTRTGALPSEQYF. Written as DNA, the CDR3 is TGTGCCAGCACTCGGACGGGGGCCCTCCCCTCCGAGCAGTACTTC.

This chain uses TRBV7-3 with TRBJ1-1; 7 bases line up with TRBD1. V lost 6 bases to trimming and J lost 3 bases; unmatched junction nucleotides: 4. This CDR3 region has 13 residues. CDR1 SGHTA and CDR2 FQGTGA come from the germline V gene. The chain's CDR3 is CASRRQGDTEAFF. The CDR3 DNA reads TGTGCCAGCAGACGACAGGGCGACACTGAAGCTTTCTTT.

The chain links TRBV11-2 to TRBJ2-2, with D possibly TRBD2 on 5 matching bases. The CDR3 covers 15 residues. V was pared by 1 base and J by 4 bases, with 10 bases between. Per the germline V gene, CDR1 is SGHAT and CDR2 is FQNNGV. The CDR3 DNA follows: TGTGCCAGCAGCTTAGGGACTTTAAGCACCGGGGAGCTGTTTTTT. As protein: CASSLGTLSTGELFF.

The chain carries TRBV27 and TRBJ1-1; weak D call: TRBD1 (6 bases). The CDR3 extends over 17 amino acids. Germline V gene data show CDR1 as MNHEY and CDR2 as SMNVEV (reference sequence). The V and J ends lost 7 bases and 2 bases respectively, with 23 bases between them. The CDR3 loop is CASKFMAGVFVNTEAFF. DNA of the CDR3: TGTGCCAGCAAGTTTATGGCAGGGGTGTTCGTTAACACTGAAGCTTTCTTT.